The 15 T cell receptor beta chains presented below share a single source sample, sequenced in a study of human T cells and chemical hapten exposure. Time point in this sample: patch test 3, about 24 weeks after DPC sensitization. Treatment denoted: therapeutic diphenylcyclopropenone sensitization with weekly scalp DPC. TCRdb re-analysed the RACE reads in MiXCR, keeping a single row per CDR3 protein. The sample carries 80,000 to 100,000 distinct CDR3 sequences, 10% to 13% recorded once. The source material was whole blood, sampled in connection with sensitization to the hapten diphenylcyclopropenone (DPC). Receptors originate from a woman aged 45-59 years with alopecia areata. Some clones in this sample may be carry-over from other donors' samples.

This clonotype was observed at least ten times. CDR3 sequence reads: CATLATLGSTDTQYF. In DNA form, the CDR3 reads TGTGCCACCCTAGCGACGCTGGGGAGCACAGATACGCAGTATTTT. The V call is TRBV7-3, the J call TRBJ2-3, with D perhaps matching TRBD2 (6 bases). The CDR3 extends over 15 amino acids. With 10 bases removed from V and 0 bases from J, the gap between germline ends came to 17 bases. The V gene's germline CDR1 is SGHTA and CDR2 FQGTGA.

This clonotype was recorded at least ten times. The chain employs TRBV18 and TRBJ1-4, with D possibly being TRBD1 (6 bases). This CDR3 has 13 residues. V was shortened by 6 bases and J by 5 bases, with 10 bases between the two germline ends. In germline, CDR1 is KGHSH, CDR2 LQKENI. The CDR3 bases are TGTGCCAGCTCGGAACAGGGAAATGAAAAACTGTTTTTT. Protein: CASSEQGNEKLFF.

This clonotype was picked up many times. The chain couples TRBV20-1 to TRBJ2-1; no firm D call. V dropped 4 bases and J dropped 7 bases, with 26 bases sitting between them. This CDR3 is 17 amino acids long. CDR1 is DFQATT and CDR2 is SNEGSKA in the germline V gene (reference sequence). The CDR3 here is CSATQSGRIQGRNEQFF. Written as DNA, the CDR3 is TGCAGTGCTACCCAGAGTGGGCGGATACAAGGGCGGAATGAGCAGTTCTTC.

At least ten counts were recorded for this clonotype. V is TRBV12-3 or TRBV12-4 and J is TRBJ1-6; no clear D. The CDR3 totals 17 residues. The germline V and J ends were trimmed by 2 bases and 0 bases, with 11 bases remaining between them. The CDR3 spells CASSLRTASSYNSPLHF. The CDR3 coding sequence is TGTGCCAGCAGTTTAAGGACCGCGAGCTCCTATAATTCACCCCTCCACTTT.

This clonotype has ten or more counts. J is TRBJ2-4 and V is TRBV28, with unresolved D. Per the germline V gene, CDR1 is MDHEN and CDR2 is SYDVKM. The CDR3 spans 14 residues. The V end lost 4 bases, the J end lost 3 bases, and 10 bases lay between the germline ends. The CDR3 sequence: CASSSSGSKNIQYF. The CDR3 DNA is TGTGCCAGCAGTTCCAGTGGAAGCAAAAACATTCAGTACTTC.

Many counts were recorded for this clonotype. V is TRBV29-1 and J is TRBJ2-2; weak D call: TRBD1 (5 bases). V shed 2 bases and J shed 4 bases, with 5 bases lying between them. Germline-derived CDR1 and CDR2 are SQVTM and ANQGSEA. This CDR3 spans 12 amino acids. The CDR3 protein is CSVERGTGELFF. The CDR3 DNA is TGCAGCGTTGAAAGGGGCACCGGGGAGCTGTTTTTT.

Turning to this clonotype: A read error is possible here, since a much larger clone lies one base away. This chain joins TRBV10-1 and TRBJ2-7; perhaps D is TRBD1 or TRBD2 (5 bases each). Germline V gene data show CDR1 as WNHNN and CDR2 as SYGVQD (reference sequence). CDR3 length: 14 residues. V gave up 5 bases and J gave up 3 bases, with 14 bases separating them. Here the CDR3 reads CASSLGDGDYEQYF. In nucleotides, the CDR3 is TGCGCCAGCAGTTTAGGGGACGGAGACTACGAGCAGTACTTC.

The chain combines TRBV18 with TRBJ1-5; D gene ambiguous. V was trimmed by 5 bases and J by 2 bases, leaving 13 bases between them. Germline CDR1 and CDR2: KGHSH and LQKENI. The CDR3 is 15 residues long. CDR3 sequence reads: CASSSLLGGNQPQHF. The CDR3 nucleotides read TGTGCCAGCTCATCCTTGCTGGGTGGCAATCAGCCCCAGCATTTT.

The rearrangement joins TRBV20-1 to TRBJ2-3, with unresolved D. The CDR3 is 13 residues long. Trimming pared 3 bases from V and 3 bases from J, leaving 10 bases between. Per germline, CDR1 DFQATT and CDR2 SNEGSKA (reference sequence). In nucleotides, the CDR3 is TGCAGTGCTAGGAAAGACGGAACAGATACGCAGTATTTT. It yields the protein CSARKDGTDTQYF.

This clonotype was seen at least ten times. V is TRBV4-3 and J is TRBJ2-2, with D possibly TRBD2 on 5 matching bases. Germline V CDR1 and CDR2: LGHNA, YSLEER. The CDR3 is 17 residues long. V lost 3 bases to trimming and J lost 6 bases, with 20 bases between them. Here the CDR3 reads CASSQDPPRASAGELFF. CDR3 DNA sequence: TGCGCCAGCAGCCAGGACCCCCCGCGGGCGAGCGCCGGGGAGCTGTTTTTT.

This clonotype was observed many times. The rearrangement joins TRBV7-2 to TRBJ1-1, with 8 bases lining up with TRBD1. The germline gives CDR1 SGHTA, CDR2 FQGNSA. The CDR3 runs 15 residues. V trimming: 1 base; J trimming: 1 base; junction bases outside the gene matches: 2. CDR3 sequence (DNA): TGTGCCAGCAGCTTAGGACAGGGGACGAACACTGAAGCTTTCTTT. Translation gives CASSLGQGTNTEAFF. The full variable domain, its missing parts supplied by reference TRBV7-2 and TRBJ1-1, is GAGVSQSPSNKVTEKGKDVELRCDPISGHTALYWYRQSLGQGLEFLIYFQGNSAPDKSGLPSDRFSAERTGGSVSTLTIQRTQQEDSAVYLCASSLGQGTNTEAFFGQGTRLTVV.

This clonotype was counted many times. The CDR3 loop is CSARGQGGFDEQFF. As DNA, the CDR3 is TGCAGTGCCCGGGGCCAGGGGGGATTCGATGAGCAGTTCTTC. The chain links TRBV20-1 to TRBJ2-1; D possibly corresponds to TRBD1 (7 bases). CDR1 is DFQATT and CDR2 is SNEGSKA in the germline V gene (reference sequence). The CDR3 loop spans 14 amino acids. V was cut by 6 bases and J by 8 bases, with 20 bases left in between.

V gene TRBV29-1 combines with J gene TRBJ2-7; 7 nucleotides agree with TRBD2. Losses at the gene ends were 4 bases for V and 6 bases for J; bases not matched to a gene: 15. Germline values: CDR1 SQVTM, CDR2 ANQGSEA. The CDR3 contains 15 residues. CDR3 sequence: CSVAPRAGPLREQYF. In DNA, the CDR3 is TGCAGCGTTGCCCCCAGAGCGGGACCCCTGCGCGAGCAGTACTTC.

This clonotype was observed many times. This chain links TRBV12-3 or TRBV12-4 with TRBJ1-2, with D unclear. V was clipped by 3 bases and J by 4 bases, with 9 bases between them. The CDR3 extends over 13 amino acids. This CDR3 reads CASSFGESYGYTF. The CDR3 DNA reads TGTGCCAGCAGTTTTGGAGAATCCTATGGCTACACCTTC.

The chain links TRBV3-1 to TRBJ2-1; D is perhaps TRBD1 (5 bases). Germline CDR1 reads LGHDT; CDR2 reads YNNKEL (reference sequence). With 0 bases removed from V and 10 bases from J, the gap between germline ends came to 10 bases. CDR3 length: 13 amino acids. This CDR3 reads CASSQDRVLEQFF. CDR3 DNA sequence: TGTGCCAGCAGCCAAGACAGGGTCTTAGAGCAGTTCTTC.